The 9 T cell receptor beta chains given below trace back to one sample, sequenced in a study of blood T cell repertoires in COVID-19. The table came from immunoSEQ multiplex PCR; TCRdb's copy has only in-frame clones and leaves some out. The data hold a few hundred thousand clones, with 70% to 90% observed a single time. The specimen was PBMCs or T cells enriched from blood (not recorded which). These TCRs come from a man aged 30 to 39 who had recovered from COVID-19.

This chain connects TRBV5-1 to TRBJ2-2, with D tentatively TRBD2 (5 bases). The CDR3 consists of 14 residues. V was clipped by 1 base and J by 4 bases, with 8 bases between them. The V gene's germline CDR1 is SGHRS and CDR2 YFSETQ. This CDR3 reads CASSLSGITGELFF. The DNA for the CDR3 is TGCGCCAGCAGCTTGTCGGGGATCACCGGGGAGCTGTTTTTT. The entire variable domain, with the rest obtained from reference TRBV5-1 and TRBJ2-2, is as follows: KAGVTQTPRYLIKTRGQQVTLSCSPISGHRSVSWYQQTPGQGLQFLFEYFSETQRNKGNFPGRFSGRQFSNSRSEMNVSTLELGDSALYLCASSLSGITGELFFGEGSRLTVL.

V usage is TRBV6-2 or TRBV6-3 and J usage is TRBJ1-6; D may be TRBD1 (5 bases). The germline CDR1 and CDR2 sequences are MNHEY and SVGEGT. This CDR3 contains 14 residues. Trimming stripped 0 bases from V and 9 bases from J, with 9 bases between. CDR3 in amino acids: CASSYSTRVSPLHF. The CDR3 DNA sequence: TGTGCCAGCAGTTACTCGACCAGGGTTTCACCCCTCCACTTT.

This clone was found a few times. The chain couples TRBV7-2 to TRBJ2-3; 15 bases are a match to TRBD2. The germline V gene has CDR1 SGHTA and CDR2 FQGNSA. V shed 1 base and J 6 bases; nucleotides not matched to a gene: 5. The CDR3 runs 17 residues. CDR3 region: CASSLGTSGGARDTQYF. The CDR3 coding sequence is TGTGCCAGCAGCTTAGGGACTAGCGGGGGGGCTCGTGATACGCAGTATTTT. The full variable domain, with the rest looked up from reference TRBV7-2 and TRBJ2-3, is GAGVSQSPSNKVTEKGKDVELRCDPISGHTALYWYRQSLGQGLEFLIYFQGNSAPDKSGLPSDRFSAERTGGSVSTLTIQRTQQEDSAVYLCASSLGTSGGARDTQYFGPGTRLTVL.

This clone occurred a few times. V and J are TRBV6-5 and TRBJ2-2; the D gene is possibly TRBD1 (6 bases). The CDR3 has 14 residues. Per the germline V gene, CDR1 is MNHEY and CDR2 is SVGAGI. Deletions cut 6 bases from V and 1 base from J, with 9 bases between. The CDR3, as DNA: TGTGCCAGCAGCTGGGGACAGAACACCGGGGAGCTGTTTTTT. Protein: CASSWGQNTGELFF.

This clone was detected once. The rearrangement links TRBV11-2 to TRBJ2-1; 11 bases are shared with TRBD2. Trimming cost V 7 bases and J 7 bases; bases outside gene matches: 6. The length of the CDR3 is 14 residues. Germline-derived CDR1 and CDR2 are SGHAT and FQNNGV. CDR3 in DNA: TGTGCCAGCACCCTAGCGGGGGGTTCAAATGAGCAGTTCTTC. It yields the protein CASTLAGGSNEQFF.

The V gene is TRBV2, the J gene TRBJ2-5, with TRBD2 as a possible D gene (6 bases). This CDR3 has 13 residues. CDR1 and CDR2 from the germline V gene are SNHLY and FYNNEI. V was pared by 7 bases and J by 5 bases, with 14 bases between. CDR3 nucleotides: TGTGCCAGCAAGTTGGTAGCGGACGAGACCCAGTACTTC. It specifies CASKLVADETQYF.

V and J are TRBV19 and TRBJ2-7; maybe TRBD1 (5 bases). This CDR3 is built from 14 residues. Germline lookup yields CDR1 LNHDA and CDR2 SQIVND (reference sequence). V dropped 10 bases and J dropped 2 bases, with 18 bases sitting between them. CDR3: CATLSSKGTYEQYF. CDR3 bases: TGTGCCACCCTTTCCAGTAAGGGGACCTACGAGCAGTACTTC.

The CDR3 DNA reads as TGCGCCAGCAGCTTTACTTCGTCCGGCGGGGGGGATCGGAAGACCCAGTACTTC. Translated, it gives CASSFTSSGGGDRKTQYF. The chain is built from TRBV5-1 and TRBJ2-5; 9 nucleotides agree with TRBD2. Germline CDR1 reads SGHRS; CDR2 reads YFSETQ. V lost 2 bases and J lost 6; bases outside the gene matches: 17. The CDR3 sequence is 18 residues long.

The V call is TRBV4-3, the J call TRBJ2-3; TRBD1 matches at 9 bases. CDR3 size: 15 residues. Germline CDR1 is LGHNA and CDR2 is YSLEER. Unmatched junction bases numbered 5, after V lost 5 bases and J lost 2 bases. The CDR3 is CASSAWTGDTDTQYF. CDR3 DNA: TGCGCCAGCAGCGCATGGACAGGGGACACAGATACGCAGTATTTT.